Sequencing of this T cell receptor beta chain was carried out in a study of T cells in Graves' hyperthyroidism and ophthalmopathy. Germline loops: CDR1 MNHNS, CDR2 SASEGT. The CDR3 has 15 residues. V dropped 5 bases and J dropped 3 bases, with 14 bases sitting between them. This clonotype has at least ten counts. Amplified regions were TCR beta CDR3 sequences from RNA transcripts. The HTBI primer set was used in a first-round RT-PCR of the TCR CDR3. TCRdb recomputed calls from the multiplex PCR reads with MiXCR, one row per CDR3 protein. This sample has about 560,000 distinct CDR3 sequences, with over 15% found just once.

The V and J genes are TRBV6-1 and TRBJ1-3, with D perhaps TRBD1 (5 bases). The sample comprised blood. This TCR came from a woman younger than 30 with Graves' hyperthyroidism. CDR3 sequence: CASSYAGRGGNTIYF. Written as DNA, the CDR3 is TGTGCCAGCAGTTACGCAGGGCGAGGTGGAAACACCATATATTTT.